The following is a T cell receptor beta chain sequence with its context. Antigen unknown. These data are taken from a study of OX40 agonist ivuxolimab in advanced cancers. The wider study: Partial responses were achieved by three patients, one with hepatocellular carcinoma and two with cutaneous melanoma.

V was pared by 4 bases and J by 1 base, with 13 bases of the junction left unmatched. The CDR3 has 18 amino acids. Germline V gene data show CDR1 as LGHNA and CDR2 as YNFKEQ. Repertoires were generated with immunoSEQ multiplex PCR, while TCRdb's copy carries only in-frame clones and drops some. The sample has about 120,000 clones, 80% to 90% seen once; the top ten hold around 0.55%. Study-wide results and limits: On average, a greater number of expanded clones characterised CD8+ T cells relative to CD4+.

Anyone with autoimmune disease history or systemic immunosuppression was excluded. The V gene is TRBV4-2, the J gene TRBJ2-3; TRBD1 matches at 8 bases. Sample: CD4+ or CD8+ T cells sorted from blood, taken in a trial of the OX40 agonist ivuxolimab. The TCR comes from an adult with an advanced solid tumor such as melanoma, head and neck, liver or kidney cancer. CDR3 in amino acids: CASSLSGQGWEGTDTQYF. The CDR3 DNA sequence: TGTGCCAGCAGCCTTTCCGGACAGGGCTGGGAGGGCACAGATACGCAGTATTTT.